This TCR beta chain was captured in a study of PD-1 blockade in classical Hodgkin lymphoma. The study, taken as a whole, reports: Whereas CD4+ TCR diversity had risen significantly by C4D1, CD8+ TCR diversity had not. The study reported lower baseline TCR diversity in newly diagnosed patients than in healthy donors.

Profiling relied on immunoSEQ multiplex PCR, and the TCRdb table lists in-frame clones only, not all of them. The sample shows about 11,000 clones, about three quarters of them seen only once. Each patient relapsed following autologous stem cell transplantation, and prior brentuximab vedotin exposure differed. Concerning this clone itself: The antigen is not known.

The sequences come from peripheral blood mononuclear cells (PBMCs), collected at baseline. The source of this sequence is a human donor with classical Hodgkin lymphoma.

For the CDR3, the DNA is TGTGCCAGCAGTGAAGCACACGTTACCTCCTATAATTCACCCCTCCACTTT. It codes for CASSEAHVTSYNSPLHF. The V call is TRBV6-1, the J call TRBJ1-6; D is ambiguous. Trimming took 0 bases from V and 0 from J, leaving 9 bases between them. This CDR3 comprises 17 residues. Looked up from germline, CDR1 is MNHNS and CDR2 is SASEGT.